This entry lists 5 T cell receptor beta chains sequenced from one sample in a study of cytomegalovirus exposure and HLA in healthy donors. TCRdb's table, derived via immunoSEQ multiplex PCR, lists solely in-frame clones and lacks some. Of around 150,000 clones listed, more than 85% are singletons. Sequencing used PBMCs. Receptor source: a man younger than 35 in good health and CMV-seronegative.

In DNA form, the CDR3 reads TGTGCCAGCAGCCCCCTATCTGGTCAGCCCCAGCATTTT. This codes for CASSPLSGQPQHF. The chain employs TRBV5-6 and TRBJ1-5; D ambiguous. This CDR3 contains 13 residues. The V end was cut by 4 bases, the J end by 6 bases, with 11 bases between. Germline V gene data show CDR1 as SGHDT and CDR2 as YYEEEE.

CDR3 sequence: CASSVQGPGTEAFF. The DNA for the CDR3 is TGTGCCAGCAGTGTACAGGGGCCGGGGACTGAAGCTTTCTTT. The genes are TRBV27 and TRBJ1-1; 7 nucleotides align to TRBD1. The CDR3 loop spans 14 amino acids. V gave up 5 bases and J gave up 5 bases; unmatched junction bases: 8. The V gene's germline CDR1 is MNHEY and CDR2 SMNVEV (reference sequence).

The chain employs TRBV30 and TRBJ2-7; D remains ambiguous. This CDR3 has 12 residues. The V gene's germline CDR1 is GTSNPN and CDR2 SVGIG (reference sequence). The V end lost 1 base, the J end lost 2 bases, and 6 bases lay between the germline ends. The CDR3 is CAWSGSPYEQYF. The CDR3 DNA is TGTGCCTGGAGTGGCAGTCCCTACGAGCAGTACTTC.

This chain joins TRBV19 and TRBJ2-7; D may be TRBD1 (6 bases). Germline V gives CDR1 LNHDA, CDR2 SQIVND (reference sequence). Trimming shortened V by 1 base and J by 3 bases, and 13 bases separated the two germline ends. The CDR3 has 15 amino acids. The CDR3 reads CASSIAARGNYEQYF. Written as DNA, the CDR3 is TGTGCCAGTAGTATAGCGGCCAGGGGCAACTACGAGCAGTACTTC. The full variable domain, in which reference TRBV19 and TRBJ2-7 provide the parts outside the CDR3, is DGGITQSPKYLFRKEGQNVTLSCEQNLNHDAMYWYRQDPGQGLRLIYYSQIVNDFQKGDIAEGYSVSREKKESFPLTVTSAQKNPTAFYLCASSIAARGNYEQYFGPGTRLTVT.

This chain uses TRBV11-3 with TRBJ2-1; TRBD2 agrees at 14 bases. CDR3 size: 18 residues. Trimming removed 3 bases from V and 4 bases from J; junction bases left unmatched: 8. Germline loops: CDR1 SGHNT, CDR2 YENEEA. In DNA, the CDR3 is TGTGCCAGCAGCTTCTCAGAGGGACTAGCGGGGGCATACAATGAGCAGTTCTTC. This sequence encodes CASSFSEGLAGAYNEQFF.